The 6 T cell receptor beta chains below were found in one sample sequenced in a study of cytomegalovirus exposure and HLA in healthy donors (dated by TCRdb to 2015 to 2018). Libraries were made using the immunoSEQ multiplex PCR assay. For the multiplex PCR, a mixture combining 60 forward primers for TCR Vbeta segments and 13 reverse primers for TCR Jbeta segments was used. Held by TCRdb, this immuneACCESS table contains in-frame sequences only and omits some clones. Under half of the omission traces to an unresolved V gene where checked; the cause of the rest is unknown. In this sample the table shows about 160,000 clones, approximately 72% of which occur a single time. Roughly 1.5% of the sample belongs to the ten largest clones. The sample was PBMCs. The receptors shown here come from a man in his forties or fifties in good health and CMV-seronegative.

This clone turned up a few times. V is TRBV5-1 and J is TRBJ1-1, with 8 bases that match TRBD1. The V gene's germline CDR1 is SGHRS and CDR2 YFSETQ. J lost 6 bases, V lost 6 bases, and 10 bases had no gene match. The length of the CDR3 is 14 residues. In DNA form, the CDR3 reads TGCGCCAGCACTCAGGGGGCGACTAGGGCTGAAGCTTTCTTT. It yields the protein CASTQGATRAEAFF.

The rearrangement links TRBV28 to TRBJ2-3, with D perhaps matching TRBD1 (5 bases). This CDR3 comprises 15 residues. V was trimmed by 3 bases and J by 5 bases, leaving 15 bases between them. Germline V gene sequence: CDR1 MDHEN, CDR2 SYDVKM. The CDR3 protein is CASSLPRVLGDTQYF. CDR3 nucleotide sequence: TGTGCCAGCAGTTTGCCCAGGGTACTTGGAGATACGCAGTATTTT.

This chain links TRBV4-3 with TRBJ2-5; 7 positions match TRBD2. This CDR3 has 15 amino acids. V gave up 0 bases and J gave up 6 bases; unmatched junction bases: 7. Germline V gene lookup returns CDR1 LGHNA and CDR2 YSLEER. CDR3 sequence: CASSQDLLALKTQYF. The CDR3 region has the DNA TGCGCCAGCAGCCAAGACTTACTAGCGTTAAAGACCCAGTACTTC.

In its sample, this clone was seen once. This sequence joins TRBV6-1 and TRBJ1-1, with TRBD1 as a possible D gene (6 bases). The CDR3 extends over 13 amino acids. Per germline, CDR1 MNHNS and CDR2 SASEGT. V was pared by 7 bases and J by 4 bases, with 13 bases between. As DNA, the CDR3 is TGTGCCAGCATTGGACAGAAGGCCACTGAAGCTTTCTTT. Its translation: CASIGQKATEAFF.

The rearrangement links TRBV6-5 to TRBJ2-7; TRBD1 aligns across 8 bases. Germline CDR1 MNHEY, CDR2 SVGAGI. After removal of 0 bases from V and 2 bases from J, the junction contained 3 bases not matched to a gene. This CDR3 comprises 15 residues. This CDR3 is CASSYSTGVTYEQYF. Written as DNA, the CDR3 is TGTGCCAGCAGTTACTCGACAGGGGTCACCTACGAGCAGTACTTC.

This clone has just a few counts. The V gene is TRBV5-6, the J gene TRBJ1-4, with 7 nucleotides matching TRBD1. The germline V gene encodes CDR1 SGHDT and CDR2 YYEEEE. CDR3 length: 12 residues. Trimming removed 4 bases from V and 11 bases from J; junction bases left unmatched: 5. In nucleotides, the CDR3 is TGTGCCAGCAGCGACAGGGTGGGGAAACTGTTTTTT. Translation: CASSDRVGKLFF.